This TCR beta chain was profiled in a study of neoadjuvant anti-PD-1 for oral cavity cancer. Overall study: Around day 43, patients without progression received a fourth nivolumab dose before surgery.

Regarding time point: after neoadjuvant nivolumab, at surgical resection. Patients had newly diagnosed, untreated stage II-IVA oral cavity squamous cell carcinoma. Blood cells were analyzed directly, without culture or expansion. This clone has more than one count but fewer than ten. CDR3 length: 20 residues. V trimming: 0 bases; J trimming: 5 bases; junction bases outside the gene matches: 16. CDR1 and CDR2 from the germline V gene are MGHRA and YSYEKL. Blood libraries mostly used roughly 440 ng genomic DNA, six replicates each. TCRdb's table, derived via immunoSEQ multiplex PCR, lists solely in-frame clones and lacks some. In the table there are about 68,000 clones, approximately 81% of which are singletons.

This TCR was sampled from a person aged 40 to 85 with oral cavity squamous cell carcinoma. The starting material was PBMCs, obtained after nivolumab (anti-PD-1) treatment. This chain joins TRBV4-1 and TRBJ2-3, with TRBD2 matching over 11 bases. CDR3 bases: TGCGCCAGCAGCCAAGAGTCGGTAGCGGGAGGGCCCTGGGAGAAAGATACGCAGTATTTT. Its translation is CASSQESVAGGPWEKDTQYF.